This T cell receptor beta chain appears in the sequencing data of a study of response to subunit inactivated influenza vaccine. This clonotype was observed a few times. Antigen specificity is unknown. The V end lost 1 base, the J end lost 8 bases, and 15 bases lay between the germline ends. The CDR3 totals 14 residues. The germline V gene has CDR1 SGHKS and CDR2 YYEKEE (reference sequence). TCRdb redid the calling of the RT-PCR reads with MiXCR, one entry per CDR3 protein. The table has hundreds of thousands of distinct CDR3 sequences, about a tenth seen once; the top ten hold over 9.5%. Findings and caveats of the study: Only a handful of new T cells, the authors suggested, are recruited with each seasonal influenza vaccination.

The receptor's source is a man between 50 and 59 years old who received an inactivated influenza vaccine. V usage is TRBV5-5 and J usage is TRBJ1-1, with D possibly being TRBD1 (6 bases). Sequences were derived from PBMCs from blood, sampled roughly 45 days after vaccination. The CDR3 reads CASSLQGQLTEAFF. CDR3 nucleotide sequence: TGTGCCAGCAGCTTGCAAGGACAGCTCACAGAAGCTTTCTTT.